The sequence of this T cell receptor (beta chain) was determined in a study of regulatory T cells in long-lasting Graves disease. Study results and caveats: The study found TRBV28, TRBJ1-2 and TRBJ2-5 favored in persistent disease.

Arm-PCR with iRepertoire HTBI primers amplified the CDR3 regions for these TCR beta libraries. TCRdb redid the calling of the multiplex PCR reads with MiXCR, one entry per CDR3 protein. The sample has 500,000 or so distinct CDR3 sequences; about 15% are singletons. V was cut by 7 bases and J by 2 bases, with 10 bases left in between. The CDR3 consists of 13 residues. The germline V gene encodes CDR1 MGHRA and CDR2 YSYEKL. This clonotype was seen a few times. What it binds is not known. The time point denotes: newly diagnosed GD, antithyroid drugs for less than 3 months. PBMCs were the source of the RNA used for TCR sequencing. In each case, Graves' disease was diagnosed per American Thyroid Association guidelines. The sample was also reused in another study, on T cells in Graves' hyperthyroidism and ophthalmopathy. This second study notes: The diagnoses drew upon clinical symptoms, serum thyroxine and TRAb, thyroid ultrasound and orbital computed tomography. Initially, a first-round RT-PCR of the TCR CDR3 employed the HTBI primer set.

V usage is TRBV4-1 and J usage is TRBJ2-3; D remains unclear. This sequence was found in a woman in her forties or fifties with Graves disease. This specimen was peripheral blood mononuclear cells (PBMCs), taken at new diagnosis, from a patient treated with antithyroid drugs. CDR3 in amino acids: CASTHYATDTQYF. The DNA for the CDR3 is TGCGCCAGCACCCATTACGCCACAGATACGCAGTATTTT.